The T cell receptor (beta chain) under discussion was sequenced for a study of regulatory T cells in long-lasting Graves disease. This clonotype was recorded many times. V dropped 4 bases and J dropped 4 bases, with 26 bases sitting between them. The germline V gene has CDR1 SGHTA and CDR2 FQGNSA. The CDR3 has 18 residues. For TCR beta, libraries came from iRepertoire HTBI primers and Arm-PCR of CDR3 regions. TCRdb itself ran the multiplex PCR reads through MiXCR, one entry per CDR3 protein. The sample holds around 400,000 distinct CDR3 sequences, less than 20% seen once. Noted time point: newly diagnosed GD, antithyroid drugs for less than 3 months. PBMC RNA served as the TCR library source. An endocrinology department in Xi'an, China, recruited the patients.

The sequences come from peripheral blood mononuclear cells (PBMCs), collected at new diagnosis, from a patient treated with antithyroid drugs. The clonotype originates from a female donor with Graves disease. The chain recombines TRBV7-2 with TRBJ2-7; D perhaps matches TRBD2 (6 bases). CDR3 in DNA: TGTGCCAGCAGCTCAGGCCCCGGGGGAGCGGGTACTGGGTACGAGCAGTACTTC. Its translation is CASSSGPGGAGTGYEQYF. The full variable domain, with the rest looked up from reference TRBV7-2 and TRBJ2-7, is GAGVSQSPSNKVTEKGKDVELRCDPISGHTALYWYRQSLGQGLEFLIYFQGNSAPDKSGLPSDRFSAERTGGSVSTLTIQRTQQEDSAVYLCASSSGPGGAGTGYEQYFGPGTRLTVT.